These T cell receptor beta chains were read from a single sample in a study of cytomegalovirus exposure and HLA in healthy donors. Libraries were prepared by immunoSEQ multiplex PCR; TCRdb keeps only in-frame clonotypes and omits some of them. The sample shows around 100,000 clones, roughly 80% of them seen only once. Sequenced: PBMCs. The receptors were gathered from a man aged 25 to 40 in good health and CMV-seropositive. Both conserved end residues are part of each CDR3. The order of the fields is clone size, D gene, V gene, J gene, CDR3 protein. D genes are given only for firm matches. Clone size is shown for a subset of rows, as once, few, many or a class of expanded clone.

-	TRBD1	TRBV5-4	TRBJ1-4	CASSPDGTVGEKLFF
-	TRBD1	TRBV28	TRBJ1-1	CASRSGGRDTEAFF
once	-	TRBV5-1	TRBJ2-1	CASSLPLVTEQFF
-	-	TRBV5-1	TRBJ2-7	CASSAGHAVGHEQYF
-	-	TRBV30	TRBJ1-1	CAWSQGMNTEAFF
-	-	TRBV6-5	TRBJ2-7	CATTDMYEQYF
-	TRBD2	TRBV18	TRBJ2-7	CASSPTSGTYEQYF
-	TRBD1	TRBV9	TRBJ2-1	CASSVAGTAIPYNEQFF
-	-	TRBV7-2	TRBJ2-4	CASSFESDTPIQYF
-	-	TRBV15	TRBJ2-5	CATSRTTQETQYF
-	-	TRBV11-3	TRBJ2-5	CASSKEAGEETQYF
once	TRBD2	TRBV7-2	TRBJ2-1	CASSLVPGLANNEQFF
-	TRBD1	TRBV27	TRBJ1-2	CASSFRGLSYGYTF
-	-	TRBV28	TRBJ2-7	CASSYSRASYEQYF
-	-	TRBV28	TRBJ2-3	CASSLSGNTDTQYF
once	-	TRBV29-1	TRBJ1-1	CSVEVDSLNTEAFF
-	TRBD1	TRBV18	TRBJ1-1	CASSLPRTGARGTEAFF
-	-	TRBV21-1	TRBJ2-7	CASSKDWGMYEQYF
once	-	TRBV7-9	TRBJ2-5	CASSESGQETQYF
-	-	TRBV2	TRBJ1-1	CASSDQGPSTEAFF
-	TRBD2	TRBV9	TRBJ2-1	CASGGGFAYNEQFF
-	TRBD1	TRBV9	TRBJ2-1	CASQRRGTGWTSSYNEQFF
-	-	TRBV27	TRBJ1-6	CASSLGQDIWPNNSPLHF
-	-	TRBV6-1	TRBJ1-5	CASSEAWQSNQPQHF
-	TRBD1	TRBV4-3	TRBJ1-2	CASSQDPGGAPNYGYTF
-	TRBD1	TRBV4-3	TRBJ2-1	CASSPGTGPHNEQFF
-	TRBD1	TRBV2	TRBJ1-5	CASSSGTGGLSNQPQHF
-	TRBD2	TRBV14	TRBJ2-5	CASSHAKVGLAGRETQYF
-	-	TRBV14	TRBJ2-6	CASSQVTSGANVLTF
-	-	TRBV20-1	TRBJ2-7	CSAQAHEQYF
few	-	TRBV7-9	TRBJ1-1	CASSKAPGHKFMNTEAFF
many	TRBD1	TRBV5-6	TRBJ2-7	CASSWDRAYEQYF
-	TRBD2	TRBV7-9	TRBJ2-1	CASSLALAELWNEQFF
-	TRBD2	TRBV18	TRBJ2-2	CASSLLRGLAGSNTGELFF
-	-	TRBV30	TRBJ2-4	CAWSASGGAKNIQYF
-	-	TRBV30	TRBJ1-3	CAWSGLGAFGGNTIYF
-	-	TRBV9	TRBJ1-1	CASSVGLSSEAFF
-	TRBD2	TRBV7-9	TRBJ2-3	CASSLRVLAGERTDTQYF
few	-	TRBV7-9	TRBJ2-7	CASSQTGKVYEQYF